This T cell receptor (beta chain) originates from a study of shared clonotypes between healthy human individuals. Regarding the study as a whole: Larger richness was generally estimated for naive than memory subsets. Relative to their counterparts shared across all four donors, non-shared clonotypes exhibited diminished generation probabilities.

Terminally differentiated effector memory CD45RA+ cells were excluded from the naive CD8 cells, which were CD45RO-negative and positively selected for CCR7. CDR1 is SNHLY and CDR2 is FYNNEI in the germline V gene. V lost 6 bases and J lost 1, with 7 bases in between. The CDR3 totals 13 residues. Genomic DNA from each subset was divided evenly over several immunoSEQ plates. Replicate PCRs run on sorted subsets employed about 220 ng DNA, 30,000 to 35,000 T cell genomes. Here immunoSEQ multiplex PCR was the method, and the copy in TCRdb shows in-frame clones only, minus some. The repertoire holds about 870,000 clones, with 80% to 95% as singletons. Regarding this clone: Its specificity is not known.

This receptor was taken from a man aged 25 to 40 in good health. This chain connects TRBV2 to TRBJ2-1; possibly TRBD2 for D (6 bases). Sequencing was performed on naive CD8+ T cells sorted from blood. The CDR3 bases are TGTGCCAGCAGCGGGAGATCCTACAATGAGCAGTTCTTC. Its translation is CASSGRSYNEQFF.